Listed below are T cell receptor beta chains from one sample, sequenced in a study of blood T cells in healthy people across ages. TCRdb fed the 5' RACE reads into MiXCR, producing one record per CDR3 protein. The table has about 1.7 million distinct CDR3 sequences, 25% to 30% seen once. Sequencing was done on a sample of blood. The receptor source for this set is a woman in her thirties in good health. The CDR3 runs from the conserved cysteine through the conserved F or W. The D gene is left open where the match is weak. The listing skips clone size in some rows; elsewhere it reads once, few, many or a size class.

TRBJ1-1 | few | TRBV3-1 | 14 | - | TGTGCCAGCAGCCAAGGGGGGGGTCGGTCTGAAGCTTTCTTT | CASSQGGGRSEAFF
TRBJ1-2 | - | TRBV7-9 | 16 | - | TGTGCCAGCAGCTTAGCGTGGGGGGCTGACGACTATGGCTACACCTTC | CASSLAWGADDYGYTF
TRBJ2-4 | - | TRBV12-3/TRBV12-4 | 13 | - | TGTGCCAGCAGCTACGGGACGGGTAGTGAGCAGTACTTC | CASSYGTGSEQYF
TRBJ2-4 | - | TRBV6-1 | 13 | - | TGTGCCAGCAAAGGGGCTAGCTACAATGAGCAGTACTTC | CASKGASYNEQYF
TRBJ2-3 | few | TRBV20-1 | 16 | - | TGCAGTGCTAGAGCTTGGGCGGGGTCTGATCCGGATACGCAGTATTTT | CSARAWAGSDPDTQYF
TRBJ1-4 | many | TRBV12-3/TRBV12-4 | 12 | - | TGTGCCAGCGGCCCAGCTAATGAAAAACTGTTTTTT | CASGPANEKLFF
TRBJ2-1 | - | TRBV20-1 | 13 | - | TGCAGTGCTAGAGACCGACTAGACAATGAGCAGTTCTTC | CSARDRLDNEQFF
TRBJ1-1 | - | TRBV6-5 | 16 | - | TGTGCCAGCAGTCCTACGTTTACAGCTAGGGGGACTGAAGCTTTCTTT | CASSPTFTARGTEAFF
TRBJ2-5 | - | TRBV28 | 12 | - | TGTGCCAGCAGTAAACGGTCGGGGACCCAGTACTTC | CASSKRSGTQYF
TRBJ1-5 | few | TRBV6-5 | 13 | - | TGTGCCAGCAGCTCGGACACGGTAGGGCCCCAGCATTTT | CASSSDTVGPQHF
TRBJ1-2 | many | TRBV7-2 | 12 | TRBD1 | TGCGCCAGCAGCTTTGACAGGGCCGGCTACACCTTC | CASSFDRAGYTF
TRBJ2-5 | many | TRBV6-2/TRBV6-3 | 14 | TRBD2 | TGTGCCAGCAGACAACTAGCGGCCCAAGAGACCCAGTACTTC | CASRQLAAQETQYF
TRBJ2-7 | - | TRBV2 | 12 | - | TGTGCCAGCAATGAGGACTTGAGAGAGCAGTACTTC | CASNEDLREQYF
TRBJ1-1 | - | TRBV29-1 | 14 | - | TGCAGCGTGGGTCGACAGGACACCAGCCCTGAAGCTTTCTTT | CSVGRQDTSPEAFF
TRBJ2-7 | few | TRBV19 | 15 | - | TGTGCCAGTAGGCTGAGATCCCATCCTTCCTACGAGCAGTACTTC | CASRLRSHPSYEQYF
TRBJ1-4 | few | TRBV20-1 | 13 | - | TGCAGTGCTAGAGATCAGGGGTATGGAAAACTGTTTTTT | CSARDQGYGKLFF
TRBJ1-3 | few | TRBV19 | 14 | TRBD1 | TGTGCCAGTAGTGAAGACAGGGGTGGAAACACCATATATTTT | CASSEDRGGNTIYF
TRBJ2-1 | many | TRBV27 | 14 | - | TGTGCCAGCAGCCCCCCGACTCGATACAATGAGCAGTTCTTC | CASSPPTRYNEQFF
TRBJ2-3 | many | TRBV12-5 | 16 | - | TGTGCTAGTGGTTTGGTAGGGCTGGGTAGGACTGATACGCAGTATTTT | CASGLVGLGRTDTQYF
TRBJ2-5 | - | TRBV7-2 | 12 | - | TGTGCCAGCAGCTTTGGCAGTGGGACCCAGTACTTC | CASSFGSGTQYF
TRBJ2-1 | few | TRBV29-1 | 13 | - | TGCAGCGTTTTTAATGAATACCAAGAGACCCAGTTCTTC | CSVFNEYQETQFF
TRBJ2-5 | - | TRBV24-1 | 14 | - | TGTGCCACCTCAACCGCGGACGGGGAAGAGACCCAGTACTTC | CATSTADGEETQYF
TRBJ2-7 | few | TRBV20-1 | 13 | - | TGCAGTGCTAGTCCTGCTGGGGCTTACGAGCAGTACTTC | CSASPAGAYEQYF
TRBJ2-2 | - | TRBV12-3/TRBV12-4 | 15 | - | TGTGCCAGCAGGACCTACAGGGTAGAGGGCGGGGAGCTGTTTTTT | CASRTYRVEGGELFF
TRBJ2-1 | many | TRBV5-1 | 16 | TRBD2 | TGCGCCAGCAGCTGGTCACTAGCGGGCGGCTTGGATGAGCAGTTCTTC | CASSWSLAGGLDEQFF
TRBJ2-3 | many | TRBV28 | 14 | TRBD1 | TGTGCCAGTAAACAACAGGGGGTCCCAGATACGCAGTATTTT | CASKQQGVPDTQYF
TRBJ1-1 | - | TRBV5-1 | 16 | - | TGCGCCAGCAGGTCGGGTGATCAGGGAGTTGGAGCTGAAGCTTTCTTT | CASRSGDQGVGAEAFF
TRBJ1-6 | - | TRBV28 | 15 | TRBD1 | TGTGCCAGCCGCAAATCTACAGGGGGAGCTTCACCCCTCCACTTT | CASRKSTGGASPLHF
TRBJ2-5 | many | TRBV2 | 12 | - | TGTGCCAGCAGCGAGACGGGGGAGACCCAGTACTTC | CASSETGETQYF
TRBJ2-3 | once | TRBV6-5 | 14 | - | TGTGCCAGCAGTTATAACAGGGTGATAGATACGCAGTATTTT | CASSYNRVIDTQYF
TRBJ2-5 | - | TRBV20-1 | 13 | - | TGCAGTGCTAGAGATCCTCTTAAAGAGACCCAGTACTTC | CSARDPLKETQYF
TRBJ2-1 | - | TRBV20-1 | 20 | TRBD2 | TGCAGTGCTAGAGATCCGGGACTAGCGGGAGTTAGCCCCTCCTACAATGAGCAGTTCTTC | CSARDPGLAGVSPSYNEQFF
TRBJ2-7 | few | TRBV7-2 | 14 | TRBD2 | TGTGCCAGCAGCCCTCTAGCGGGAGGGCTCGAGCAGTACTTC | CASSPLAGGLEQYF
TRBJ1-1 | few | TRBV4-3 | 16 | TRBD1 | TGCGCCAGCAGCCAACAGACAGGGGGGGTGAACACTGAAGCTTTCTTT | CASSQQTGGVNTEAFF
TRBJ2-5 | - | TRBV24-1 | 16 | - | TGTGCCACCAGTGATTTTGAGCGGTCAAGCTACAATGAGCAGTACTTC | CATSDFERSSYNEQYF
TRBJ2-5 | - | TRBV7-2 | 13 | - | TGTGCCAGCAGCTTAGAGGGAAGAAAGACCCAGTACTTC | CASSLEGRKTQYF
TRBJ2-3 | few | TRBV3-1 | 16 | - | TGTGCCAGCAGCCAACGGGCCGATACCAGCACAGATACGCAGTATTTT | CASSQRADTSTDTQYF
TRBJ2-1 | - | TRBV3-1 | 15 | - | TGTGCCAGCAGCCACGTCCGGACATCCTACAATGAGCAGTTCTTC | CASSHVRTSYNEQFF
TRBJ2-1 | many | TRBV5-1 | 14 | - | TGCGCCAGCAGCTCCTTGGGTAGCTCCAATGAGCAGTTCTTC | CASSSLGSSNEQFF
TRBJ2-2 | few | TRBV27 | 16 | - | TGTGCCAGCAGTCTCATCTCCGGGACAACCACCGGGGAGCTGTTTTTT | CASSLISGTTTGELFF
TRBJ2-5 | - | TRBV4-1 | 14 | - | TGCGCCAGCAGCGCCCGGGCCCCGACGGAGACCCAGTACTTC | CASSARAPTETQYF
TRBJ2-7 | - | TRBV7-2 | 16 | TRBD2 | TGTGCCAGCAGCTTAGAACTAGCGGTTAGCTCCTACGAGCAGTACTTC | CASSLELAVSSYEQYF
TRBJ2-3 | - | TRBV27 | 16 | - | TGTGCCAGCAGTGATAGAAGCGGCCCAAGCACAGATACGCAGTATTTT | CASSDRSGPSTDTQYF
TRBJ1-4 | - | TRBV29-1 | 15 | - | TGCAGCGCTGTAGAGGGGACTTCCCAAAATGAAAAACTGTTTTTT | CSAVEGTSQNEKLFF
TRBJ1-2 | few | TRBV7-9 | 13 | - | TGTGCCAGCAGCGATGTCTCGTCGGCCGGCTACACCTTC | CASSDVSSAGYTF
TRBJ1-1 | - | TRBV12-3/TRBV12-4 | 14 | TRBD1 | TGTGCCAGCAGTTTAAGGTCGGGACAGGGGAATGCTTTCTTT | CASSLRSGQGNAFF
TRBJ2-5 | many | TRBV7-2 | 14 | - | TGTGCCAGCAGCTTAGACAGGGCAGGGGAGACCCAGTACTTC | CASSLDRAGETQYF
TRBJ2-1 | - | TRBV20-1 | 14 | - | TGCAGTGCTGACGATGGACGTGGGTCAAGTGAGCAGTTCTTC | CSADDGRGSSEQFF
TRBJ1-4 | few | TRBV7-6 | 18 | TRBD1 | TGTGCCAGCAGCTTCGGACAGGGGAGGGGTGCAACTAATGAAAAACTGTTTTTT | CASSFGQGRGATNEKLFF
TRBJ2-1 | - | TRBV6-1 | 14 | TRBD2 | TGTGCCAGCAGTGAACTAGCGGGAGCGAATGAGCAGTTCTTC | CASSELAGANEQFF
TRBJ2-3 | - | TRBV2 | 15 | TRBD2 | TGTGCCAGCAGTTCCGGACTAGCAATGGGAGATACGCAGTATTTT | CASSSGLAMGDTQYF
TRBJ2-2 | - | TRBV7-2 | 13 | - | TGTGCCAGCACCCTAGCTTACACCGGGGAGCTGTTTTTT | CASTLAYTGELFF
TRBJ2-5 | few | TRBV24-1 | 16 | TRBD1 | TGTGCCACCAGTAAATGGACAGGGGGAGGTAGTGAGACCCAGTACTTC | CATSKWTGGGSETQYF
TRBJ2-1 | - | TRBV11-2 | 11 | - | TGTGCCAGCAGCGTCCAGTACGAGCAGTTCTTC | CASSVQYEQFF
TRBJ2-3 | - | TRBV7-2 | 16 | TRBD2 | TGTGCCAGCAGCTTAGCGCTTCCGGGAGGGCCAGATACGCAGTATTTT | CASSLALPGGPDTQYF
TRBJ2-7 | - | TRBV6-5 | 13 | - | TGTGCAACGCAACCGAAAAGCTCCTACGAGCAGTACTTC | CATQPKSSYEQYF
TRBJ2-1 | few | TRBV7-9 | 16 | - | TGTGCCAGCAGCTTTGAAGGCGGGATGGTCTTAGATGAGCAGTTCTTC | CASSFEGGMVLDEQFF
TRBJ2-5 | - | TRBV5-1 | 17 | TRBD2 | TGCGCCAGCAGCTTGGTACTGACTAGCGGGGGGCAAGAGGCCCAGTACTTC | CASSLVLTSGGQEAQYF
TRBJ2-7 | - | TRBV20-1 | 15 | TRBD1 | TGCAGTGCTACCCGGGGTGGGACAGGGGGCGACGAGCAGTACTTC | CSATRGGTGGDEQYF
TRBJ2-5 | few | TRBV12-3/TRBV12-4 | 16 | - | TGTGCCAGCAGTCACACACAGGGTGTTGGATGGGAGACCCAGTACTTC | CASSHTQGVGWETQYF